The T cell receptor (beta chain) described here comes from a study of blood T cells in healthy people across ages. A sample-barcoded 5' primer and a J-beta primer mix were used in a second PCR of roughly 6 to 12 cycles. Using its own MiXCR run on the 5' RACE reads, TCRdb lists one record per CDR3 protein. The sample lists over 1,200,000 distinct CDR3 sequences, approximately 59% occurring once. With respect to this clonotype: Its antigen is undetermined.

The ends were cut back, 3 bases at V and 2 bases at J, with 21 bases in the middle. CDR1 SQVTM and CDR2 ANQGSEA come from the germline V gene. The CDR3 runs to 17 residues. Study outcomes and limitations: Underestimates were what the diversity estimates from one million T cells were considered to be.

Russia was home to the donors, healthy Caucasian individuals aged roughly 6 to 100. The clonotype was recovered from a man in his late teens or twenties in good health. Sequenced input: blood. The chain uses TRBV29-1 and TRBJ2-3, with D possibly being TRBD1 or TRBD2 (5 bases each). CDR3 region: CSVEGVVREISTDTQYF. CDR3 coding DNA: TGCAGCGTTGAGGGGGTGGTGAGGGAAATCTCCACAGATACGCAGTATTTT.